The TCR beta chain described here comes from a study of blood T cell repertoires in COVID-19. The age range of participants was about 18 to 95 years, with residence in more than 20 US areas. Germline V CDR1 and CDR2: SGDLS, YYNGEE. J lost 3 bases, V lost 0 bases, and 4 bases had no gene match. The CDR3 has 16 residues. Only in-frame clones appear in the TCRdb table, and some are missing; sequencing was by immunoSEQ multiplex PCR. The data contain 250,000 to 300,000 clones, around 81% of them singletons. The source material was PBMCs or T cells enriched from blood (not recorded which). The chain employs TRBV9 and TRBJ2-7; 12 bases map to TRBD2. The receptor comes from a man aged 45-60 years who had recovered from COVID-19. CDR3 coding DNA: TGTGCCAGCAGCGTAGGGGTACTAGCGGGGGGCTACGAGCAGTACTTC. Translation: CASSVGVLAGGYEQYF.